This T cell receptor beta chain was obtained from a study of CD8 T cells in Susac syndrome. Study conclusions and caveats: As the study acknowledged, the number of individuals in its TCR sequencing and HLA analysis was relatively small.

An amount of RNA that ranged from roughly 0.45 to 1 ug was reverse transcribed with random hexamers. Each CDR3 protein gets one entry after TCRdb re-called the immunoSEQ multiplex PCR reads with MiXCR. The sample includes 160,000 or so distinct CDR3 sequences, over 85% of them seen just once. Notes on this clonotype: Antigen unknown.

The length of the CDR3 is 14 residues. V was clipped by 2 bases and J by 9 bases, with 15 bases between them. CDR1 and CDR2 (germline): SNHLY, FYNNEI. This chain uses TRBV2 with TRBJ2-3; the D is unclear. This receptor was taken from a human donor in good health. The sample was CD4+ T cells from PBMCs. This CDR3 reads CASSELLFSPTQYF. CDR3 nucleotide sequence: TGTGCCAGCAGTGAATTACTGTTCAGCCCAACGCAGTATTTT.